This T cell receptor beta chain was recorded in a study of T cell repertoires in ileal Crohn's disease. Study-level background: About half received postoperative treatment, around ten with thiopurines and roughly 20 anti-TNF. The study, taken as a whole, reports: Active smokers at surgery had more clonal expansions than non-smokers.

TCRB immunosequencing input was roughly 500 nanograms of biopsy DNA per sample. Data came from immunoSEQ multiplex PCR; TCRdb stores just in-frame clones and leaves some out. The data hold 6,000 or so clones, with about two thirds observed a single time. Germline loops: CDR1 MDHEN, CDR2 SYDVKM. The ends were cut back, 6 bases at V and 11 bases at J, with 10 bases in the middle. The CDR3 runs to 10 residues. In this sample, this clone turned up once. Its antigen is unidentified. The sample was ileal tissue. This chain links TRBV28 with TRBJ1-1; D might be TRBD1 (5 bases). This sequence originates from an adult with Crohn's disease. In DNA form, the CDR3 reads TGTGCCAGCAGGAGGGGAGGGGCTTTCTTT. Its protein is CASRRGGAFF.